These T cell receptor beta chains were read from a single sample in a study of blood T cell repertoires in COVID-19. Sequencing used immunoSEQ multiplex PCR; TCRdb keeps in-frame clones, though not all of them. The table includes fewer than 80,000 clones, around 88% detected once. The material sequenced was peripheral blood. The receptors come from a man aged 25 to 40 with acute or convalescent COVID-19. CDR3s include the opening cysteine and the closing phenylalanine or tryptophan. The order of the fields is CDR3 length, D gene, clone size, J gene, V gene, CDR3 DNA, CDR3 protein. D genes are given only for firm matches. Size is omitted from some rows. Given values are once, few, many or a class for expanded clones.

13 | NA | NA | TRBJ1-5 | TRBV27 | TGTGCCAGCAGTTTATCCGGGAATCAGCCCCAGCATTTT | CASSLSGNQPQHF
18 | TRBD2 | NA | TRBJ2-3 | TRBV14 | TGTGCCAGCAGCGCTAATCCTTGGACTAGCCTACTTCCCGATACGCAGTATTTT | CASSANPWTSLLPDTQYF
12 | NA | NA | TRBJ1-4 | TRBV6-5 | TGTGCCAGCAGTTACTCGGCAGGGGAACTGTTTTTT | CASSYSAGELFF
12 | NA | NA | TRBJ2-5 | TRBV28 | TGTGCCAGCAGTTTAAGGGGAGAGACCCAGTACTTC | CASSLRGETQYF
14 | NA | NA | TRBJ2-7 | TRBV5-4 | TGTGCCAGCAGCTTGTATGCAGAACCCTACGAGCAGTACTTC | CASSLYAEPYEQYF
15 | NA | once | TRBJ1-3 | TRBV18 | TGTGCCAGCTCAGCCACGGACAGCGAGATGAACACCATATATTTT | CASSATDSEMNTIYF
15 | NA | NA | TRBJ1-3 | TRBV2 | TGTGCCAGCAGGGGTATACGGGGTCCCGGAAACACCATATATTTT | CASRGIRGPGNTIYF
16 | TRBD1 | NA | TRBJ2-1 | TRBV15 | TGTGCCACCAGCAGGGACCGGGACAGGGAGAGCAATGAGCAGTTCTTC | CATSRDRDRESNEQFF
18 | TRBD2 | NA | TRBJ2-1 | TRBV19 | TGTGCCAGTAGTATAGATAATAGGGGAAGCGGGAGCTACAATGAGCAGTTCTTC | CASSIDNRGSGSYNEQFF
14 | NA | NA | TRBJ1-3 | TRBV5-1 | TGCGCCAGCAGCTTGGACAGGGCCGGAAACACCATATATTTT | CASSLDRAGNTIYF
14 | TRBD1 | NA | TRBJ2-7 | TRBV3-1/TRBV3-2 | TGTGCCAGCAGCCAAGATCAAGGGACAGAAGAGCAGTACTTC | CASSQDQGTEEQYF
14 | TRBD2 | NA | TRBJ2-7 | TRBV27 | TGTGCCAGCAGAGAGTGGGGACTACTCTACGAGCAGTACTTC | CASREWGLLYEQYF
14 | NA | NA | TRBJ1-5 | TRBV20-1 | TGCAGTGCTAGTCGACAGAACCACAATCAGCCCCAGCATTTT | CSASRQNHNQPQHF
14 | NA | NA | TRBJ2-1 | TRBV5-4 | TGTGCCAGCAGCTCCTGGGGGCGGGGGAGTGAGCAGTTCTTC | CASSSWGRGSEQFF
15 | TRBD1 | few | TRBJ2-2 | TRBV18 | TGTGCCAGCTCCCCCGGGACAGGGAATGCCGGGGAGCTGTTTTTT | CASSPGTGNAGELFF
12 | NA | once | TRBJ2-5 | TRBV2 | TGTGCCAGCAGTGACAGTCGCAGGGCCCAGTACTTC | CASSDSRRAQYF
14 | TRBD1 | NA | TRBJ1-1 | TRBV5-1 | TGCGCCAGCAGCACTGACAGGGGATACACTGAAGCTTTCTTT | CASSTDRGYTEAFF
15 | TRBD2 | NA | TRBJ2-3 | TRBV5-1 | TGCGCCAGCAAAACTACTAGCGTCATCACAGATACGCAGTATTTT | CASKTTSVITDTQYF
13 | TRBD1 | NA | TRBJ1-1 | TRBV12-3/TRBV12-4 | TGTGCCAGCAGTTTAGGACAGGGGGTTGAAGCTTTCTTT | CASSLGQGVEAFF
12 | NA | NA | TRBJ2-7 | TRBV28 | TGTGCCAGCACCAGATTTACCTACGAGCAGTACTTC | CASTRFTYEQYF
16 | NA | NA | TRBJ2-2 | TRBV7-6 | TGTGCCAGCAGCTTAGGGGCAGGAAGAGACACCGGGGAGCTGTTTTTT | CASSLGAGRDTGELFF
12 | NA | NA | TRBJ2-7 | TRBV6-1 | TGTGCCAGCAGTGAAGGCGCCTACGAGCAGTACTTC | CASSEGAYEQYF
13 | NA | NA | TRBJ1-2 | TRBV5-4 | TGTGCCAGCAGCTTGGCCTCCAGGTCTGGCTACACCTTC | CASSLASRSGYTF